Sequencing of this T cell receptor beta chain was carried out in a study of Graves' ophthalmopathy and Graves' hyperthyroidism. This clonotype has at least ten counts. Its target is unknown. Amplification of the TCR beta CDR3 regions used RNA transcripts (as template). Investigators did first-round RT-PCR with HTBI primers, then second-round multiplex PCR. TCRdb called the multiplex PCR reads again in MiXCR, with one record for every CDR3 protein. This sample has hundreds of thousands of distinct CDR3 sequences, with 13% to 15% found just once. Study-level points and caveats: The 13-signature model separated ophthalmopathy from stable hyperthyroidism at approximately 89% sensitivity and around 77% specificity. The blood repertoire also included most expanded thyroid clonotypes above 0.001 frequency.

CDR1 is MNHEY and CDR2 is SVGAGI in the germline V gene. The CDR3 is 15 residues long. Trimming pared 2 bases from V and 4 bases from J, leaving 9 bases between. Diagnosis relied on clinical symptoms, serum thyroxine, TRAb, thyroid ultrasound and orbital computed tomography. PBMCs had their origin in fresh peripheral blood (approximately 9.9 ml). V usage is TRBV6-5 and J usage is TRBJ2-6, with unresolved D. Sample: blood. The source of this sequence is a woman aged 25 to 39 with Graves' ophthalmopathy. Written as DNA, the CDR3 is TGTGCCAGCAGTTACGTAGATAGAGGGGCCAACGTCCTGACTTTC. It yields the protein CASSYVDRGANVLTF.